This is a list of T cell receptor beta chains from one sample in a study of CD8+ T cells in alopecia areata. This table comes from immunoSEQ multiplex PCR, and its TCRdb copy is limited to in-frame clones, with some not included. The sample lists around 140,000 clones; about half were seen once. The sample was CD4+ T cells sorted from blood, taken at week 0. All receptors come from a human donor with alopecia areata. The CDR3 runs from the conserved cysteine through the conserved F or W. A D gene is named only where the DNA matches it firmly. Size values are once, few and many counts, or a class for expanded clones, and some rows have none.

abundance	v_gene	j_gene	d_gene	CDR3aa	CDR3nt
NA	TRBV2	TRBJ2-7	NA	CASSPELPTYEQYF	TGTGCCAGCAGTCCAGAACTCCCAACCTACGAGCAGTACTTC
NA	TRBV30	TRBJ2-4	NA	CAWGRVTKNIQYF	TGTGCCTGGGGAAGGGTGACCAAAAACATTCAGTACTTC
few	TRBV29-1	TRBJ2-3	NA	CSVETDTQYF	TGCAGCGTCGAGACAGATACGCAGTATTTT
NA	TRBV7-9	TRBJ2-1	TRBD2	CASSLWASGRAVGEQFF	TGTGCCAGCAGCTTATGGGCTAGCGGGAGGGCAGTGGGTGAGCAGTTCTTC
few	TRBV9	TRBJ2-2	TRBD1	CASSVGGGRTGELFF	TGTGCCAGCAGCGTAGGAGGGGGCAGGACCGGGGAGCTGTTTTTT
few	TRBV9	TRBJ2-1	TRBD2	CASSSGTRSSYNEQFF	TGTGCCAGCAGCTCTGGGACTAGAAGCTCCTACAATGAGCAGTTCTTC
NA	TRBV2	TRBJ1-5	NA	CASSAGGGSRPQHF	TGTGCCAGCAGTGCTGGCGGAGGGTCAAGGCCCCAGCATTTT
NA	TRBV7-9	TRBJ2-1	TRBD2	CASSLVVLAGNNEQFF	TGTGCCAGCAGCTTAGTGGTACTAGCGGGTAATAATGAGCAGTTCTTC
NA	TRBV11-2	TRBJ2-3	NA	CASSLDPRLSTDTQYF	TGTGCCAGCAGCTTAGACCCTAGACTGAGCACAGATACGCAGTATTTT
NA	TRBV6-5	TRBJ2-3	NA	CASSPPGLYTDTQYF	TGTGCCAGCAGTCCCCCGGGACTTTACACAGATACGCAGTATTTT
few	TRBV11-2	TRBJ2-7	TRBD2	CASSFTSGSIDEQYF	TGTGCCAGCAGCTTTACTAGCGGGAGTATAGACGAGCAGTACTTC
NA	TRBV18	TRBJ1-5	NA	CASSFNSNQPQHF	TGTGCCAGCTCCTTCAACAGCAATCAGCCCCAGCATTTT
NA	TRBV29-1	TRBJ1-1	TRBD1	CSAFRDREAFF	TGCAGCGCGTTCAGGGACAGGGAAGCTTTCTTT
few	TRBV7-9	TRBJ2-7	TRBD2	CASSRSGVVGEQYF	TGTGCCAGCAGCCGTAGCGGGGTGGTTGGCGAGCAGTACTTC
NA	TRBV29-1	TRBJ1-1	NA	CSGQVGITEAFF	TGCAGCGGACAGGTTGGAATCACTGAAGCTTTCTTT
NA	TRBV28	TRBJ2-1	TRBD1	CASWGTGSYNEQFF	TGTGCCAGCTGGGGGACAGGCTCCTACAATGAGCAGTTCTTC
NA	TRBV5-4	TRBJ1-2	NA	CASSDWGGFHGYTF	TGTGCCAGCAGCGATTGGGGGGGATTCCATGGCTACACCTTC
NA	TRBV30	TRBJ1-5	NA	CAWSYQGNQPQHF	TGTGCCTGGAGCTACCAAGGCAATCAGCCCCAGCATTTT
many	TRBV7-2	TRBJ2-3	TRBD2	CASSTRPGLVSQYF	TGTGCCAGCAGCACCCGGCCGGGACTAGTTTCGCAGTATTTT
few	TRBV4-1	TRBJ1-2	TRBD1	CASSHRTGVGYGYTF	TGCGCCAGCAGCCACCGGACAGGGGTCGGCTATGGCTACACCTTC
NA	TRBV25-1	TRBJ2-4	TRBD2	CASSESGGRDIQYF	TGTGCCAGCAGTGAATCGGGCGGGAGGGACATTCAGTACTTC
NA	TRBV6-5	TRBJ1-1	NA	CASRDRSDEAFF	TGTGCCAGCAGGGACCGATCGGATGAAGCTTTCTTT
once	TRBV11-2	TRBJ2-5	NA	CASSYDSWETQYF	TGTGCCAGCAGCTACGACAGTTGGGAGACCCAGTACTTC
NA	TRBV5-1	TRBJ2-7	NA	CASSTAGNYEQYF	TGCGCCAGCAGCACAGCCGGGAACTACGAGCAGTACTTC
NA	TRBV7-2	TRBJ2-1	TRBD2	CASSISGRIDEQFF	TGTGCCAGCAGCATTAGCGGGAGGATCGATGAGCAGTTCTTC
NA	TRBV19	TRBJ1-2	NA	CASSPDLARYGYTF	TGTGCCAGTAGTCCAGATTTGGCGCGCTATGGCTACACCTTC
few	TRBV2	TRBJ2-1	NA	CASREYNEQFF	TGTGCCAGCAGGGAGTACAATGAGCAGTTCTTC
few	TRBV4-3	TRBJ2-7	TRBD1	CASSQRQGDEQYF	TGCGCCAGCAGCCAAAGACAGGGGGACGAGCAGTACTTC
few	TRBV29-1	TRBJ1-1	NA	CSVIPRGALTEAFF	TGCAGCGTTATCCCCCGGGGGGCGCTAACTGAAGCTTTCTTT
NA	TRBV5-1	TRBJ2-1	TRBD1	CASSSGQGVNEQFF	TGCGCCAGCAGCTCGGGACAGGGGGTCAATGAGCAGTTCTTC
NA	TRBV29-1	TRBJ2-7	NA	CSVRPGASTYEQYF	TGCAGCGTGCGGCCCGGCGCGTCGACCTACGAGCAGTACTTC
NA	TRBV5-1	TRBJ1-5	NA	CASSLTGDQPQHF	TGCGCCAGCAGCTTGACAGGTGATCAGCCCCAGCATTTT